The 9 T cell receptor beta chains below come from one sample, sequenced in a study of T cells in Graves' hyperthyroidism and ophthalmopathy. RNA transcripts were the template for amplifying TCR beta CDR3 regions. When the TCR CDR3 underwent first-round RT-PCR, the HTBI primer set was used. MiXCR was run by TCRdb on the multiplex PCR reads, yielding one entry per CDR3 protein. The table has roughly 740,000 distinct CDR3 sequences, about a sixth seen once. Input material: blood. Receptors were obtained from a man aged 18-30 years with Graves' hyperthyroidism.

This clonotype was seen repeatedly, ten times or more. The chain couples TRBV3-1 to TRBJ1-2, with unresolved D. Germline V lookup: CDR1 LGHDT, CDR2 YNNKEL (reference sequence). V was trimmed by 4 bases and J by 2 bases, leaving 8 bases between them. The CDR3 contains 13 residues. DNA for the CDR3: TGTGCCAGCAGCCTACCCGCCAACTATGGCTACACCTTC. Protein: CASSLPANYGYTF.

This rearrangement joins TRBV6-1 to TRBJ2-1; a possible D gene is TRBD1 (7 bases). CDR3 size: 13 residues. Germline CDR1 MNHNS, CDR2 SASEGT. V was pared by 3 bases and J by 9 bases, with 12 bases between. CDR3 region: CASSDRGAGEQFF. The CDR3 DNA sequence: TGTGCCAGCAGTGACAGGGGGGCGGGTGAGCAGTTCTTC.

About this clonotype itself: At one boundary the junction diverges from the germline segment, which might be a read error. The chain is built from TRBV20-1 and TRBJ2-1; D gene unclear. This CDR3 is built from 12 residues. Germline CDR1 is DFQATT and CDR2 is SNEGSKA (reference sequence). Here the CDR3 reads CSARAFYYEQFF. CDR3 sequence (DNA): TGCAGTGCTAGAGCCTTCTACTATGAGCAGTTCTTC.

This clonotype was detected many times. The rearrangement uses TRBV28 and TRBJ1-2; possible D gene TRBD1, 6 bases. The V end lost 5 bases, the J end lost 8 bases, and 18 bases lay between the germline ends. This CDR3 comprises 14 residues. Germline V gene data show CDR1 as MDHEN and CDR2 as SYDVKM. CDR3 in DNA: TGTGCCAGCAGTCCATCCCTGGGGGGCGGAGGCTACACCTTC. Translated, it gives CASSPSLGGGGYTF.

The rearrangement links TRBV25-1 to TRBJ1-1; 8 bases align to TRBD1. Germline CDR1 is MGHDK and CDR2 is SYGVNS. With 2 bases clipped from V and 3 bases from J, the junction kept 2 bases outside the gene matches. CDR3 length: 14 residues. CDR3 in DNA: TGTGCCAGCAGTGAAGACAGGGGATACACTGAAGCTTTCTTT. Its protein product is CASSEDRGYTEAFF.

In this sample, this clonotype turned up many times. The J gene is TRBJ2-3, the V gene TRBV20-1; tentatively, D is TRBD1 (5 bases). This CDR3 has 13 amino acids. Germline loops: CDR1 DFQATT, CDR2 SNEGSKA (reference sequence). V shed 6 bases and J shed 0 bases, with 10 bases lying between them. The CDR3 nucleotides are TGCAGTGCCAGACAGCAGAGCACAGATACGCAGTATTTT. Its translation: CSARQQSTDTQYF.

There are a few counts of this clonotype. The chain links TRBV7-9 to TRBJ1-1; D not resolved. Germline V lookup: CDR1 SEHNR, CDR2 FQNEAQ (reference sequence). V dropped 4 bases and J dropped 9 bases, with 9 bases sitting between them. This CDR3 is built from 11 residues. CDR3 residues: CASSSSAQAFF. The DNA for the CDR3 is TGTGCCAGCAGCTCAAGCGCTCAAGCTTTCTTT.

The chain carries TRBV18 and TRBJ2-1; 7 bases align to TRBD2. In germline, CDR1 is KGHSH, CDR2 LQKENI. CDR3 size: 15 residues. V shed 0 bases and J 6 bases; nucleotides not matched to a gene: 5. The CDR3 DNA sequence: TGTGCCAGCTCACCACCGACTAGCAGGGCCAATGAGCAGTTCTTC. It is translated as CASSPPTSRANEQFF.

Turning to this clonotype: The junction differs from germline at one of its ends, possibly a read error. The chain combines TRBV9 with TRBJ2-7; 8 bases fit TRBD1. Germline V gene lookup returns CDR1 SGDLS and CDR2 YYNGEE. This CDR3 region has 13 residues. The DNA for the CDR3 is TGTGCCAGCAGCCCCGGACAGGGTTACGAGCGGTACTTC. Protein product: CASSPGQGYERYF.